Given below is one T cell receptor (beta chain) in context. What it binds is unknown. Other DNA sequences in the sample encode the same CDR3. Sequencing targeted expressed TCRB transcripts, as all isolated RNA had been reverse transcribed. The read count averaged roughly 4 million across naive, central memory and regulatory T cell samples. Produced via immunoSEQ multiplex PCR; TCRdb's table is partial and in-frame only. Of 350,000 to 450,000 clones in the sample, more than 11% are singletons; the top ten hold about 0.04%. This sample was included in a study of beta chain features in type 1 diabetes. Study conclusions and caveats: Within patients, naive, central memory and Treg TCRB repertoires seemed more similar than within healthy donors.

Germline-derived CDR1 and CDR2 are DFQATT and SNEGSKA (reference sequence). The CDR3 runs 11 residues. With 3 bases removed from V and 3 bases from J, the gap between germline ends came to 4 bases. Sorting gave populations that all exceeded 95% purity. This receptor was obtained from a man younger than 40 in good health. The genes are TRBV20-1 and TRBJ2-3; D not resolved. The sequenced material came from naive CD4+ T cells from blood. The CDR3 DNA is TGCAGTGCTAGGGCTACAGATACGCAGTATTTT. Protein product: CSARATDTQYF.